These 3 T cell receptor beta chains were sequenced from one sample in a study of T cell repertoires in cytomegalovirus infection. TCRdb ran MiXCR on the reads and lists one entry per CDR3 protein. The table shows approximately 1,000,000 distinct CDR3 sequences, with around 32% occurring only once. No antigens are known for them. Sequences were derived from cultured CD8+ T cells from PBMCs, sampled from culture after CMV antigen stimulation. These receptors all stem from a human donor in good health (CMV status not recorded). Some clones in this sample may be carry-over from other donors' samples.

This clonotype was seen only a few times. The chain joins TRBV7-9 to TRBJ1-1; no clear D. The CDR3 spans 15 residues. Looked up from germline, CDR1 is SEHNR and CDR2 is FQNEAQ (reference sequence). V dropped 6 bases and J dropped 8 bases, with 22 bases sitting between them. In DNA form, the CDR3 reads TGTGCCAGCAGACCCAACCATGCCTATCCCCACGAAGCTTTCTTT. Amino acids: CASRPNHAYPHEAFF.

This clonotype has only one observation. The chain is built from TRBV2 and TRBJ2-1; 9 nucleotides line up with TRBD2. V lost 6 bases, J lost 7 bases, and 19 bases stayed unmatched. The length of the CDR3 is 18 residues. CDR1 is SNHLY and CDR2 is FYNNEI in the germline V gene. The CDR3 bases are TGTGCCAGCAGGGGAACTAGGGCGGGGGGGCCAGGAGGAAATGAGCAGTTCTTC. It translates to CASRGTRAGGPGGNEQFF.

Regarding this clonotype: This clone may be a read error of a much larger clone one base away. V and J are TRBV6-1 and TRBJ2-3; weak D call: TRBD2 (5 bases). The CDR3 covers 16 residues. CDR1 and CDR2 from the germline V gene are MNHNS and SASEGT. The CDR3 is CVSSEFDYRSTDTQYF. DNA of the CDR3: TGTGTCAGCAGTGAATTCGACTACCGTAGCACAGATACGCAGTATTTT.